The text below deals with one T cell receptor (beta chain). What it binds is unknown. Since the CDR3 does not end with the conserved phenylalanine or tryptophan, this likely comes from a read error. It is unclear where the CDR3 begins or ends on the DNA, so no DNA is shown, and the CDR3 is as TCRdb lists it. The CDR3 is 18 amino acids long, termini counted. From germline, CDR1 is MRHNA and CDR2 SNTAGT. The data stem from a study of breast tumors, draining lymph nodes, adjacent tissues. Study-wide findings and caveats: Data only fit, rather than demonstrated, lymph node origin of most tumor T cells.

TCRdb re-called the multiplex PCR reads through MiXCR, storing one row per CDR3 protein. The sample yields 150,000 to 200,000 distinct CDR3 sequences, around a third seen once. Breast cancer patients provided tissue from their axillary draining lymph nodes. V usage is TRBV6-4 and J usage is TRBJ2-2; TRBD2 is the table's D call, not checked against the DNA. The receptor was isolated from a female donor with breast cancer. Some clones in this sample may be carry-over from other donors' samples. The specimen sequenced was axillary lymph node tissue. The CDR3 region is CASSHSGLAGRTPGSCLV.